Shown below are 8 T cell receptor beta chains from a single sample sequenced in a study of blood T cell repertoires in COVID-19. Assay: immunoSEQ multiplex PCR; the TCRdb copy retains only in-frame clones and omits some. Counted here are some 26,000 clones, around 72% occurring once; the ten biggest clones make up less than 55%. The sample taken for sequencing was peripheral blood. These receptors originate from a woman aged 80 or older with acute or convalescent COVID-19.

CDR3 sequence: CASSALGGAFDEQFF. The CDR3 DNA reads as TGTGCCAGCAGTGCCCTCGGGGGGGCCTTTGATGAGCAGTTCTTC. This rearrangement joins TRBV2 to TRBJ2-1, with TRBD2 matching 8 bases. The V segment lost 4 bases and the J segment 8 bases; nucleotides outside the gene matches: 10. Germline values: CDR1 SNHLY, CDR2 FYNNEI. CDR3 size: 15 residues.

This chain links TRBV7-8 with TRBJ2-7; TRBD1 aligns across 7 bases. CDR3 length: 14 residues. CDR1 and CDR2 (germline): SGHVS, FQNEAQ. V lost 5 bases and J lost 7; bases outside the gene matches: 11. The CDR3 DNA reads TGTGCCAGCAGCCCCGGACAGGTCCTGGGGGAGCAGTACTTC. Translated: CASSPGQVLGEQYF. The full variable domain, rest sourced from reference TRBV7-8 and TRBJ2-7, is GAGVSQSPRYKVAKRGQDVALRCDPISGHVSLFWYQQALGQGPEFLTYFQNEAQLDKSGLPSDRFFAERPEGSVSTLKIQRTQQEDSAVYLCASSPGQVLGEQYFGPGTRLTVT.

V and J are TRBV5-6 and TRBJ1-1; 7 nucleotides align to TRBD1. Looked up from germline, CDR1 is SGHDT and CDR2 is YYEEEE. The CDR3 contains 14 residues. After removal of 3 bases from V and 0 bases from J, the junction contained 2 bases not matched to a gene. CDR3: CASSWDSMNTEAFF. The DNA for the CDR3 is TGTGCCAGCAGCTGGGACAGCATGAACACTGAAGCTTTCTTT.

The CDR3 nucleotides read TGCAGCGGAGGACATCGGAACTATGGCTACACCTTC. As protein: CSGGHRNYGYTF. The chain employs TRBV29-1 and TRBJ1-2; D is perhaps TRBD1 (5 bases). Germline V lookup: CDR1 SQVTM, CDR2 ANQGSEA. The CDR3 runs 12 residues. V was pared by 7 bases and J by 2 bases, with 11 bases between.

This chain uses TRBV28 with TRBJ1-1; TRBD1 might be the D (5 bases). V was shortened by 2 bases and J by 5 bases, with 9 bases between the two germline ends. Per germline, CDR1 MDHEN and CDR2 SYDVKM. The CDR3 totals 13 residues. CDR3 loop: CASSLGGKTEAFF. CDR3 coding DNA: TGTGCCAGCAGTTTAGGGGGGAAGACTGAAGCTTTCTTT.

The CDR3 loop reads CASSRSLFSYNEQFF. CDR3 DNA sequence: TGTGCCAGCAGCCGGAGCCTCTTCTCCTACAATGAGCAGTTCTTC. The chain couples TRBV7-9 to TRBJ2-1; D uncertain. The CDR3 loop spans 15 amino acids. Germline V gives CDR1 SEHNR, CDR2 FQNEAQ (reference sequence). Between the trimmed V and J ends, which lost 5 bases and 0 bases, there was a span of 11 bases.

The chain employs TRBV5-5 and TRBJ2-7, with TRBD2 matching 9 bases. Germline trimming cut 2 bases from V and 4 bases from J; bases unmatched to any gene: 4. The CDR3 has 14 amino acids. CDR1 is SGHKS, CDR2 YYEKEE, per germline (reference sequence). CDR3 sequence reads: CASSLAGGRYEQYF. For the CDR3, the DNA is TGTGCCAGCAGCTTAGCGGGGGGCCGGTACGAGCAGTACTTC. Supplemented by reference TRBV5-5 and TRBJ2-7, the full variable domain reads DAGVTQSPTHLIKTRGQQVTLRCSPISGHKSVSWYQQVLGQGPQFIFQYYEKEERGRGNFPDRFSARQFPNYSSELNVNALLLGDSALYLCASSLAGGRYEQYFGPGTRLTVT.

The gene calls are TRBV20-1 and TRBJ1-2; 10 bases map to TRBD1. This CDR3 is built from 14 residues. CDR1 is DFQATT and CDR2 is SNEGSKA in the germline V gene (reference sequence). V lost 3 bases and J lost 5; bases outside the gene matches: 6. Here the CDR3 DNA reads TGCAGTGCTAGTTCCGGACAGGGGGATTATGGCTACACCTTC. Translated, it gives CSASSGQGDYGYTF.